Listed here are 32 T cell receptor beta chains from one sample, sequenced in a study of blood T cell repertoires in COVID-19. Assay used: immunoSEQ multiplex PCR; TCRdb lists only in-frame clones, some missing. The profile shows about 49,000 clones, 75% to 90% of them singletons. Sample: peripheral blood. The receptors originated from an elderly woman with COVID-19, enrolled during active disease.

The chain links TRBV4-1 to TRBJ2-3; D may be TRBD2 (5 bases). V was trimmed by 0 bases and J by 3 bases, leaving 13 bases between them. CDR3 length: 16 amino acids. CDR1 MGHRA and CDR2 YSYEKL come from the germline V gene. The CDR3 region is CASSQEGRRVTDTQYF. The CDR3 region has the DNA TGCGCCAGCAGCCAAGAAGGGAGAAGGGTGACAGATACGCAGTATTTT.

CDR3 nucleotide sequence: TGCGCCAGCAGCCGCTTTACACGCAACACTGAAGCTTTCTTT. Residues: CASSRFTRNTEAFF. The chain is built from TRBV5-1 and TRBJ1-1; D remains unclear. The CDR3 length is 14 residues. Trimming removed 4 bases from V and 2 bases from J, with 12 bases in between. Germline values: CDR1 SGHRS, CDR2 YFSETQ.

This chain connects TRBV28 to TRBJ1-5; TRBD1 is a possible D gene (5 bases). Trimming took 7 bases from V and 2 from J, leaving 12 bases between them. Germline CDR1 and CDR2: MDHEN and SYDVKM. This CDR3 region has 14 residues. Here the CDR3 reads CASIRGGGNQPQHF. The CDR3 region has the DNA TGTGCCAGCATCCGGGGAGGGGGCAATCAGCCCCAGCATTTT. The full variable domain, completed using reference TRBV28 and TRBJ1-5, is DVKVTQSSRYLVKRTGEKVFLECVQDMDHENMFWYRQDPGLGLRLIYFSYDVKMKEKGDIPEGYSVSREKKERFSLILESASTNQTSMYLCASIRGGGNQPQHFGDGTRLSIL.

The chain has TRBV7-2 and TRBJ2-7; possibly TRBD2 for D (5 bases). The V and J ends lost 1 base and 2 bases respectively, with 15 bases between them. This CDR3 contains 16 residues. From germline, CDR1 is SGHTA and CDR2 FQGNSA. The CDR3 reads CASSLGAGVPTYEQYF. The DNA for the CDR3 is TGTGCCAGCAGCTTAGGGGCCGGGGTGCCCACCTACGAGCAGTACTTC.

V and J are TRBV28 and TRBJ1-2; the match to TRBD1 covers 7 bases. The CDR3 consists of 12 residues. The germline V gene has CDR1 MDHEN and CDR2 SYDVKM. J was trimmed by 8 bases and V by 4 bases; bases with no gene match: 4. In nucleotides, the CDR3 is TGTGCCAGCAGTTCCAGGGGGTACGGCTACACCTTC. Amino acid sequence: CASSSRGYGYTF.

V and J are TRBV5-6 and TRBJ1-1, with 9 bases matching TRBD1. V shed 4 bases and J 4 bases; nucleotides not matched to a gene: 14. CDR1 and CDR2 (germline): SGHDT, YYEEEE. This CDR3 spans 17 amino acids. The CDR3: CASSQRQGVVRGTEAFF. CDR3 nucleotides: TGTGCCAGCAGCCAAAGACAGGGGGTAGTTCGTGGCACTGAAGCTTTCTTT.

The gene calls are TRBV7-9 and TRBJ1-1; D is unclear. Germline CDR1 SEHNR, CDR2 FQNEAQ (reference sequence). With 2 bases removed from V and 2 bases from J, the gap between germline ends came to 15 bases. The CDR3 extends over 16 amino acids. The CDR3 region has the DNA TGTGCCAGCAGCTTACCTCTGACCCTTAGCAACACTGAAGCTTTCTTT. This codes for CASSLPLTLSNTEAFF. The full variable domain, completed using reference TRBV7-9 and TRBJ1-1, is DTGVSQNPRHKITKRGQNVTFRCDPISEHNRLYWYRQTLGQGPEFLTYFQNEAQLEKSRLLSDRFSAERPKGSFSTLEIQRTEQGDSAMYLCASSLPLTLSNTEAFFGQGTRLTVV.

This clone was seen a handful of times. V is TRBV5-1 and J is TRBJ2-7, with D tentatively TRBD1 (6 bases). Trimming shortened V by 0 bases and J by 5 bases, and 12 bases separated the two germline ends. Germline lookup yields CDR1 SGHRS and CDR2 YFSETQ. The CDR3 consists of 14 residues. This chain's CDR3 is CASSLGTGSDEQYF. CDR3 DNA: TGCGCCAGCAGCTTGGGTACAGGGTCAGACGAGCAGTACTTC.

The rearrangement links TRBV6-5 to TRBJ1-2; D is possibly TRBD1 (6 bases). Germline loops: CDR1 MNHEY, CDR2 SVGAGI. This CDR3 spans 15 amino acids. With 0 bases removed from V and 8 bases from J, the gap between germline ends came to 16 bases. CDR3 residues: CASSYSRSGVIGYTF. CDR3 bases: TGTGCCAGCAGTTACTCGCGCTCAGGGGTGATCGGCTACACCTTC.

The chain couples TRBV27 to TRBJ1-1; TRBD1 matches at 8 bases. CDR3 size: 15 residues. The V segment lost 4 bases and the J segment 1 base; nucleotides outside the gene matches: 5. Looked up from germline, CDR1 is MNHEY and CDR2 is SMNVEV (reference sequence). CDR3 amino acids: CASSSHRGTNTEAFF. CDR3 DNA sequence: TGTGCCAGCAGTTCCCACAGGGGGACGAACACTGAAGCTTTCTTT.

The chain links TRBV5-4 to TRBJ1-2; the D is unclear. Trimming took 4 bases from V and 8 from J, leaving 18 bases between them. The CDR3 covers 14 residues. Germline CDR1 SGHNT, CDR2 YYREEE (reference sequence). The CDR3 DNA follows: TGTGCCAGCAGCCCTGGGGAGGGATTCAGAGGCTACACCTTC. It translates to CASSPGEGFRGYTF. The whole variable domain, filled in from reference TRBV5-4 and TRBJ1-2, reads ETGVTQSPTHLIKTRGQQVTLRCSSQSGHNTVSWYQQALGQGPQFIFQYYREEENGRGNFPPRFSGLQFPNYSSELNVNALELDDSALYLCASSPGEGFRGYTFGSGTRLTVV.

This rearrangement joins TRBV3-1 (or the pseudogene TRBV3-2) to TRBJ2-5, with 8 bases identical to TRBD1. Germline CDR1 and CDR2: LGHDT and YNNKEL (reference sequence). The trim removed 1 base at V and 5 bases at J, leaving 12 bases unmatched. The CDR3 contains 17 residues. The DNA for the CDR3 is TGTGCCAGCAGCCAAGCTGGTCGACAGGGGAGGCCGGAGACCCAGTACTTC. It codes for CASSQAGRQGRPETQYF.

The J gene is TRBJ1-1, the V gene TRBV28, with a possible D match to TRBD1 (6 bases). CDR1 and CDR2 (germline): MDHEN, SYDVKM. Trimming removed 6 bases at V and 1 base at J, with 18 bases between. The length of the CDR3 is 16 residues. The CDR3 DNA sequence: TGTGCCAGCAGGGCCCCTCCGGGACACAAGAACACTGAAGCTTTCTTT. Protein product: CASRAPPGHKNTEAFF. The full variable domain, its missing parts supplied by reference TRBV28 and TRBJ1-1, is DVKVTQSSRYLVKRTGEKVFLECVQDMDHENMFWYRQDPGLGLRLIYFSYDVKMKEKGDIPEGYSVSREKKERFSLILESASTNQTSMYLCASRAPPGHKNTEAFFGQGTRLTVV.

The J gene is TRBJ2-7, the V gene TRBV6-5; possibly TRBD2 for D (5 bases). The CDR3 runs to 14 residues. Germline V gene data show CDR1 as MNHEY and CDR2 as SVGAGI. Trimming took 2 bases from V and 2 from J, leaving 10 bases between them. CDR3 DNA: TGTGCCAGCAGTTACGGCGGGCGCCCCTACGAGCAGTACTTC. It specifies CASSYGGRPYEQYF.

The chain carries TRBV2 and TRBJ1-4, with 7 positions matching TRBD1. The CDR3 has 15 amino acids. From germline, CDR1 is SNHLY and CDR2 FYNNEI. J lost 5 bases, V lost 5 bases, and 8 bases had no gene match. The CDR3 protein is CASSRLGQRNEKLFF. The CDR3 coding sequence is TGTGCCAGCAGTAGATTGGGACAGCGAAATGAAAAACTGTTTTTT.

This chain links TRBV18 with TRBJ2-1, with D possibly matching TRBD2 (7 bases). The length of the CDR3 is 15 residues. Germline CDR1 reads KGHSH; CDR2 reads LQKENI. With 1 base removed from V and 8 bases from J, the gap between germline ends came to 15 bases. The DNA of the CDR3 is TGTGCCAGCTCACCACGGTCTTTAGGGGGGGATGAGCAGTTCTTC. It translates to CASSPRSLGGDEQFF.

The chain links TRBV5-1 to TRBJ1-2; D remains unclear. Germline CDR1 and CDR2: SGHRS and YFSETQ. CDR3 length equals 15 residues. V lost 4 bases and J 9 bases, leaving 22 bases between the germline ends. CDR3 sequence reads: CASSRDGRSKTSYTF. CDR3 sequence (DNA): TGCGCCAGCAGCCGGGATGGGAGGTCAAAGACGAGCTACACCTTC.

The rearrangement joins TRBV9 to TRBJ2-6, with TRBD1 as a possible D gene (5 bases). Germline assignment: CDR1 SGDLS and CDR2 YYNGEE. V gave up 3 bases and J gave up 0 bases, with 13 bases separating them. CDR3 length: 17 amino acids. The CDR3 coding sequence is TGTGCCAGCAGCGGGCGACAGTCCCTCTCTGGGGCCAACGTCCTGACTTTC. As protein: CASSGRQSLSGANVLTF. The variable domain in full, with the rest retrieved from reference TRBV9 and TRBJ2-6, is DSGVTQTPKHLITATGQRVTLRCSPRSGDLSVYWYQQSLDQGLQFLIQYYNGEERAKGNILERFSAQQFPDLHSELNLSSLELGDSALYFCASSGRQSLSGANVLTFGAGSRLTVL.

The V gene is TRBV6-5, the J gene TRBJ2-7, with a possible D match to TRBD2 (6 bases). Trimming pared 6 bases from V and 6 bases from J, leaving 15 bases between. Germline V gives CDR1 MNHEY, CDR2 SVGAGI. The CDR3 spans 13 residues. The CDR3 nucleotides read TGTGCCAGCAGGTATGGAGGGAAGTCCGAGCAGTACTTC. Its translation: CASRYGGKSEQYF.

This chain connects TRBV3-1 (or the pseudogene TRBV3-2) to TRBJ2-4; 7 bases are a match to TRBD2. The CDR3 extends over 15 amino acids. The ends lost 6 bases at V and 1 base at J; junction bases unmatched: 6. Per the germline V gene, CDR1 is LGHDT and CDR2 is YNNKEL (reference sequence). The CDR3 coding sequence is TGTGCCAGCAGGGGGGGAGGGGCCGCCAAAAACATTCAGTACTTC. This encodes CASRGGGAAKNIQYF.

The rearrangement uses TRBV7-2 and TRBJ2-3, with 7 bases lining up with TRBD2. V shed 5 bases and J 0 bases; nucleotides not matched to a gene: 2. Germline CDR1 reads SGHTA; CDR2 reads FQGNSA. The CDR3 is 14 residues long. In DNA form, the CDR3 reads TGTGCCAGCAGCCGGGACTACAGCACAGATACGCAGTATTTT. Residues: CASSRDYSTDTQYF.

The count of this clone is one. The J gene is TRBJ2-3, the V gene TRBV5-1, with 7 bases fitting TRBD1. V lost 4 bases, J lost 2 bases, and 7 bases stayed unmatched. CDR1 SGHRS and CDR2 YFSETQ come from the germline V gene. The CDR3 spans 15 residues. CDR3 region: CASSGRTGITDTQYF. The CDR3 DNA is TGCGCCAGCAGCGGACGGACAGGTATCACAGATACGCAGTATTTT.

The rearrangement links TRBV5-8 to TRBJ1-3; the match to TRBD1 covers 8 bases. This CDR3 contains 14 residues. CDR1 and CDR2 (germline): SGHTS, YDEGEE. The trim removed 5 bases at V and 3 bases at J, leaving 4 bases unmatched. CDR3 region: CASRETGVGNTIYF. CDR3 sequence (DNA): TGTGCCAGCAGGGAGACAGGGGTTGGAAACACCATATATTTT.

The rearrangement uses TRBV7-2 and TRBJ2-1; D might be TRBD1 (6 bases). Deletions cut 1 base from V and 7 bases from J, with 11 bases between. CDR1 is SGHTA and CDR2 is FQGNSA in the germline V gene. CDR3 length: 14 residues. CDR3 region: CASSLDGTSNEQFF. In nucleotides, the CDR3 is TGTGCCAGCAGCTTAGACGGGACAAGTAATGAGCAGTTCTTC.

In its sample, this clone was seen once. The V gene is TRBV11-1, the J gene TRBJ1-6; D perhaps matches TRBD1 (6 bases). CDR3 length: 15 residues. The V gene lost 2 bases and the J gene lost 6 bases, with 11 bases spanning the gap. CDR1 SGHAT and CDR2 FQDESV come from the germline V gene (reference sequence). CDR3 sequence (DNA): TGTGCCAGCAGCTTACCCAGGGGCGGTAATTCACCCCTCCACTTT. Its protein is CASSLPRGGNSPLHF.

The chain couples TRBV6-6 to TRBJ2-7, with 9 bases matching TRBD1. The germline V gene encodes CDR1 MNHNY and CDR2 SVGAGI (reference sequence). The V segment lost 7 bases and the J segment 4 bases; nucleotides outside the gene matches: 14. The CDR3 has 16 amino acids. Here the CDR3 reads CASTGGGDRVLYEQYF. The CDR3 DNA is TGTGCCAGCACTGGCGGCGGGGACAGGGTTTTGTACGAGCAGTACTTC.

This chain joins TRBV9 and TRBJ1-6; TRBD1 might be the D (5 bases). Deletions cut 1 base from V and 10 bases from J, with 12 bases between. Germline V CDR1 and CDR2: SGDLS, YYNGEE. The CDR3 is made up of 14 amino acids. CDR3 sequence (DNA): TGTGCCAGCAGCGTATCGGAAGGGGTATCACCCCTCCACTTT. This sequence encodes CASSVSEGVSPLHF. Using reference TRBV9 and TRBJ1-6 for the parts outside the CDR3, the full variable domain is DSGVTQTPKHLITATGQRVTLRCSPRSGDLSVYWYQQSLDQGLQFLIQYYNGEERAKGNILERFSAQQFPDLHSELNLSSLELGDSALYFCASSVSEGVSPLHFGNGTRLTVT.

The chain employs TRBV18 and TRBJ1-1, with TRBD1 matching 11 bases. After removal of 3 bases from V and 3 bases from J, the junction contained 6 bases not matched to a gene. Looked up from germline, CDR1 is KGHSH and CDR2 is LQKENI. The CDR3 sequence is 16 residues long. DNA of the CDR3: TGTGCCAGCTCACCCCGGACAGGGGGCTTGGACACTGAAGCTTTCTTT. This sequence encodes CASSPRTGGLDTEAFF.

This clone occurred once. The genes are TRBV5-1 and TRBJ2-1, with 13 bases identical to TRBD2. CDR3 size: 16 residues. The germline gives CDR1 SGHRS, CDR2 YFSETQ. V gave up 6 bases and J gave up 6 bases; unmatched junction bases: 9. This chain's CDR3 is CASTASTSGGANEQFF. In DNA form, the CDR3 reads TGCGCCAGCACCGCATCCACTAGCGGGGGGGCCAATGAGCAGTTCTTC.

The V gene is TRBV5-1, the J gene TRBJ1-4, with 8 bases lining up with TRBD1. Unmatched junction bases numbered 9, after V lost 5 bases and J lost 0 bases. Germline CDR1 reads SGHRS; CDR2 reads YFSETQ. The CDR3 loop spans 17 amino acids. CDR3 nucleotide sequence: TGCGCCAGCAGGGAGAGACAGGGGCCTGCAACTAATGAAAAACTGTTTTTT. It is translated as CASRERQGPATNEKLFF.

The rearrangement joins TRBV12-3 or TRBV12-4 to TRBJ1-2; D call uncertain. The germline V and J ends were trimmed by 11 bases and 8 bases, with 18 bases remaining between them. The length of the CDR3 is 12 residues. The CDR3 DNA sequence: TGTGCCTCCGGAGGAAGTCTTCACGGCTACACCTTC. It encodes CASGGSLHGYTF.

The CDR3 coding sequence is TGTGCCAGCAGCTTGGAGACCGGGACATCGAACACTGAAGCTTTCTTT. Its protein is CASSLETGTSNTEAFF. The chain links TRBV5-5 to TRBJ1-1; possible D gene TRBD1, 6 bases. The CDR3 has 16 amino acids. With 0 bases removed from V and 1 base from J, the gap between germline ends came to 13 bases. CDR1 SGHKS and CDR2 YYEKEE come from the germline V gene (reference sequence).